This T cell receptor beta chain was profiled in a study of cytomegalovirus exposure and HLA in healthy donors. General study findings and limits: In a later analysis, parvovirus B19, influenza, CMV and Epstein-Barr virus appeared linked to several top co-occurrence clusters.

PCR used 60 Vbeta primers and 13 Jbeta primers. Some clones are missing from TCRdb's copy, which holds only in-frame ones; the method was immunoSEQ multiplex PCR. This sample has roughly 190,000 clones; roughly 12% occur once, and the top ten carry approximately 7.8%. Per germline, CDR1 SEHNR and CDR2 FQNEAQ (reference sequence). The CDR3 contains 13 residues. With 0 bases removed from V and 13 bases from J, the gap between germline ends came to 15 bases. This clone has a handful of counts. The antigen remains unidentified. The sample consisted of PBMCs. This receptor was obtained from a man aged 45-60 years in good health and CMV-seropositive. The V call is TRBV7-9, the J call TRBJ1-1; the D gene is possibly TRBD1 (6 bases). For the CDR3, the DNA is TGTGCCAGCAGCTTAGCGGGGACACTCAGTGGTTTCTTT. This codes for CASSLAGTLSGFF.